This is a list of T cell receptor beta chains from one sample in a study of cytomegalovirus exposure and HLA in healthy donors. Only in-frame clones appear in the TCRdb table, and some are missing; sequencing was by immunoSEQ multiplex PCR. The sample yields about 160,000 clones, 82% seen once. The source material was PBMCs. These receptors came from a girl aged 10 to 17 in good health and CMV-seropositive. Both conserved end residues are part of each CDR3. D genes are given only for firm matches. The size entry is marked missing in some rows and otherwise reads once, few, many or a size class.

clone size	D gene	V gene	J gene	CDR3 DNA	CDR3 protein
.	.	TRBV4-1	TRBJ2-3	TGCGCCAGCAGCCAAGTAGCGCGCACAGATACGCAGTATTTT	CASSQVARTDTQYF
.	.	TRBV4-1	TRBJ2-1	TGCGCCAGCAGCCAAGTTCCCTACGGGTCCAATGAGCAGTTCTTC	CASSQVPYGSNEQFF
once	TRBD1	TRBV28	TRBJ1-6	TGTGCCAGCAGCACGGGACAGGGCAGAAATTCACCCCTCCACTTT	CASSTGQGRNSPLHF
once	.	TRBV6-5	TRBJ2-2	TGTGCCAGCAGTTTAAGGAGGATCACCGGGGAGCTGTTTTTT	CASSLRRITGELFF
.	.	TRBV29-1	TRBJ2-1	TGCAGCGCGGTAGGGGGGGAAATCTACAATGAGCAGTTCTTC	CSAVGGEIYNEQFF
.	.	TRBV27	TRBJ1-4	TGTGCCAGCAGTGTACAGGGTTTAGGTAGTGAAAAACTGTTTTTT	CASSVQGLGSEKLFF
.	.	TRBV15	TRBJ2-7	TGTGCCACCAGCCGTAGCGGAACCTACGAGCAGTACTTC	CATSRSGTYEQYF
.	.	TRBV21-1	TRBJ2-2	TGTGCCAGCAGCAAAGCGACGGCGAGCGGGTCCACCGGGGAGCTGTTTTTT	CASSKATASGSTGELFF
.	TRBD1	TRBV5-8	TRBJ1-1	TGTGCCAGCAGCTTGGGACAGGGGAAGAACACTGAAGCTTTCTTT	CASSLGQGKNTEAFF
few	TRBD1	TRBV6-6	TRBJ1-1	TGTGCCAGCAGGCAGGACAGGGTGGCCACTGAAGCTTTCTTT	CASRQDRVATEAFF
.	TRBD2	TRBV15	TRBJ2-7	TGTGCCACCAGCGGACTAGCGGGGGGGTCCTACGAGCAGTACTTC	CATSGLAGGSYEQYF
.	.	TRBV7-2	TRBJ1-1	TGTGCCAGCAGCCCCCTGGGGGGGAATACTGAAGCTTTCTTT	CASSPLGGNTEAFF
.	TRBD2	TRBV6-5	TRBJ2-1	TGTGCCAGCAGAGCGGGAGGGCCGGGCAATGAGCAGTTCTTC	CASRAGGPGNEQFF
.	TRBD1	TRBV18	TRBJ1-1	TGTGCCAGCTCAGCACCGGGACAGGGGGACACTGAAGCTTTCTTT	CASSAPGQGDTEAFF
.	.	TRBV27	TRBJ2-7	TGTGCCAGCAGTTTCGGAGGGATGTACGAGCAGTACTTC	CASSFGGMYEQYF
.	.	TRBV18	TRBJ2-3	TGTGCCAGCTCACCATCGACTTCTAGCACAGATACGCAGTATTTT	CASSPSTSSTDTQYF
once	TRBD2	TRBV6-5	TRBJ2-3	TGTGCCAGCGGCCGCGGGGGTTGGGATACGCAGTATTTT	CASGRGGWDTQYF
.	TRBD1	TRBV19	TRBJ1-1	TGTGCCAGTAGTATCGGTCGTCGACAGGGGGACATCGACACTGAAGCTTTCTTT	CASSIGRRQGDIDTEAFF
.	.	TRBV27	TRBJ2-1	TGTGCCAGCGGATCACCCGAGGGCAGGAACCCCTACAATGAGCAGTTCTTC	CASGSPEGRNPYNEQFF
.	.	TRBV7-7	TRBJ2-1	TGTGCTAGCAGCCAGGATACCTACAATGAGCAGTTCTTC	CASSQDTYNEQFF
.	.	TRBV2	TRBJ2-1	TGTGCCAGCAGTGATCGAGTAGCTTACAATGAGCAGTTCTTC	CASSDRVAYNEQFF